This record looks at one T cell receptor beta chain sequence and its context. Its target antigen remains unknown. No much larger clone exists at a distance of one base, and base qualities are not known. The cohort was made up of under 800 healthy bone marrow donors. At the time of sampling, all cohort members were nominally healthy, though unrecorded immune exposures were likely present. The donor was CMV seronegative and was included in the group of 352 seronegative cohort members. Every donor gave a peripheral blood sample, and the peripheral blood mononuclear cells from that sample were used for TCR beta sequencing. Genomic DNA extraction from the blood cell samples was performed with the Qiagen DNeasy Blood Extraction Kit. Library creation used the immunoSEQ multiplex PCR assay. The multiplex PCR relied on a mix of 60 forward primers for TCR Vbeta segments and 13 reverse primers for TCR Jbeta segments. The CDR3 region of rearranged TCR beta genes was amplified from genomic DNA by a multiplex PCR assay. The amplified TCR beta libraries were sequenced on the Illumina HiSeq System as 87-base-pair reads. Processing in the source paper ran as follows. A later analysis counted 65 million to 90 million unique TCR beta chains across the roughly 700 repertoires, and 9.5 million to 11 million of these chains were shared by at least two donors. A nearest-neighbor algorithm error-corrected the raw reads and collapsed the reads into unique sequences, merging closely related sequences to remove PCR and sequencing errors. V, D and J gene segments were assigned by aligning CDR3 sequences to IMGT reference sequences. For a sequence to be retained, a match of at least six nucleotides was required to both a V gene segment and a J gene segment. A rearrangement counted as productive if the CDR3 had no stop codons and remained in frame with V and J, and every other rearrangement counted as non-productive. CDR3 was defined by IMGT convention, running from the second conserved V-encoded cysteine to the conserved J-encoded phenylalanine. In an earlier analysis of 550 to 650 of the donors, sequences lacking an unambiguous match to a single V gene segment were excluded. An earlier analysis of 587 of the donors classified V segments as functional when productive rearrangements were above 56.7% and as segregating when the standard deviation between donors was above 5%. A statistical classification framework was developed to diagnose cytomegalovirus status using the catalog of TCR beta chain sequences. V and J gene assignment, in a later analysis, came from comparing TCR nucleotide sequences with IMGT/GENE-DB human TR gene sequences. In a later analysis, CDR3 sequences and most-parsimonious VDJ recombination scenarios were assigned using the TCRdist pipeline. In a later analysis, each TCR beta chain was defined by its CDR3 amino acid sequence together with its V-gene family, and reads without a unique V-gene family were excluded. To address suspected cross-contamination and a sequencing artifact, a later analysis removed several hundred highly shared, low-generation-probability nucleotide sequences. For each public chain, a later analysis derived a clonal expansion index from normalized ranks of inferred template counts within each repertoire. Generation probabilities in a later analysis came from a VDJ recombination model fitted to out-of-frame rearrangements, and those results were checked against IGoR. A later analysis scored TCR-TCR, TCR-HLA and TCR-CMV co-occurrence with hypergeometric tests, applying a repertoire-size bias correction to TCR pairs. False discovery rates were estimated in a later analysis by permuting HLA or CMV assignments 20 times. In a later analysis, co-occurring TCRs were grouped using DBSCAN, with TCRdist sequence similarity added in when clustering inside HLA-allele-positive subsets. Repertoires with fewer than 30,000 or more than 120,000 public chains were left out of co-occurrence clustering, as were a few repertoires with anomalous nucleotide sharing. In its TCRdb copy, this immuneACCESS table keeps in-frame sequences only and misses some clones. Where compared with another copy, unresolved V genes explain less than half of these, and the others have no known cause. V, J and clone size reflect that table, while D and trimming were determined from the DNA. This sample is represented by fewer than 150,000 clones; over 80% of them were singletons. About 1.2% of the sample goes to the ten largest clones.

Trimming leaves V shorter by 0 bases and J shorter by 6 bases, with the junction holding 3 bases beyond the gene matches. The CDR3, from cysteine to phenylalanine, totals 15 residues. This entry keeps only the CDR3 DNA: 45 bases, framed from base 1. CDR1 and CDR2, per the germline V gene, are SGHRS and YFSETQ. This record belongs to a study of cytomegalovirus exposure and HLA in healthy donors (dated by TCRdb to about 2017). At the level of the whole study: An earlier analysis of 587 of the donors reported about 280 Gb of sequence data and 117 million unique TCR beta sequences obtained from approximately 180 million T cells. Both class I and class II loci were covered by HLA typing, at four-digit resolution. In addition to the first cohort of 666 subjects, a separate validation cohort of 130 or so different subjects was used. Approximately 300 gigabases of sequencing data and tens of millions of unique TCR sequences made up an early release that covered 500 to 650 HLA-typed donors. Four to six DR-DQ haplotypes were handled as single units for association and clustering, since linkage in the cohort was strong. The aim of the study was to test whether cataloging public T cell receptors could identify signatures of past pathogen exposure. In a later analysis, previously published TCR beta repertoires from 550 to 750 donors were re-analyzed and high-resolution HLA genotyping was added so that TCR occurrence patterns could be studied. All discovery cohort repertoires had been generated using a single sequencing platform. Alongside the repertoire data, information on donor age, sex, ethnicity and CMV serostatus was compiled. To decide whether each TCR beta V gene segment behaved as functional or pseudogenic, an earlier analysis of fewer than 750 of the donors relied on high-throughput TCR beta sequencing. Among around 400 genotyped donors of the cohort, an average of approximately 240,000 unique TCR beta nucleotide sequences was sequenced per donor, of which about 19% were non-productive. A later genetic analysis used genome-wide SNP genotypes for about 65% of the 666 donors, treating that subset as a discovery cohort. Rather than using new phenotypic data, the later analysis identified candidate immune exposures from TCR beta sequences and from how often those sequences occurred across donors. The number of donors typed differed by locus, with about 629-630 for A, B, C, DRB1 and DQB1, more than 500 for DQA1, about 610 for DPA1, and approximately 470 for DPB1. The study combined high-throughput TCR immunosequencing, statistical association of individual TCRs with disease status, and machine learning to predict cytomegalovirus infection status. The study used immunosequencing to profile the T cell repertoires of around 600 subjects and linked those repertoires to cytomegalovirus serostatus. Of the 300 to 450 genotyped donors, 65% to 90% were placed in the genetic ancestry cluster associated with self-reported Caucasian donors.

The paper as a whole reports these results and caveats: The authors suggested that the approach could potentially be generalized to other disease states and immunological phenotypes. Because the 87-base-pair reads could not distinguish some IMGT-functional V segments, including TRBV6-2 and TRBV6-3, those segments were excluded. Because counts were too low, seventeen rarely observed V segments, including chromosome 9 orphons, were excluded from the earlier analysis of several hundred of the donors. In a later analysis, the rate of TCR association differed among HLA loci, with DRB1 alleles having the most associated TCRs and HLA-C alleles having the fewest. An earlier analysis of approximately 600 of the donors showed that most TCR beta V segments appeared in productive rearrangements either about 87% or about 30% of the time, which broadly matched IMGT annotations. A further reported finding was that TCR beta sequences accurately predicted the HLA-A and HLA-B alleles for most subjects in the first cohort. In this cohort, only TCR beta chains were sequenced, and detectable features were limited by the absence of alpha or paired-chain data. Most CMV-associated TCR beta chains appeared to be HLA-restricted in a later analysis, and the HLA associations seemed to be driven largely by CMV exposure. The classifier was reported to diagnose cytomegalovirus status with high specificity and sensitivity in both the original cohort and the validation cohort. In vitro tests confirmed that three of the cytomegalovirus-associated TCR beta chains recognize cytomegalovirus antigens. The presence/absence analyses assumed that sequencing depth was roughly uniform across donors, and that assumption may not be true. When HLA alleles, especially DR and DQ, strongly co-occurred, TCR associations were difficult to assign to individual alleles. In a later genetic analysis, fewer N-insertions in productive TCRs were reported among donors in an Asian-associated ancestry cluster than the approximately 670-donor mean. In a later genetic analysis, a missense DCLRE1C variant was associated with V-gene and J-gene trimming of TCR beta chains, and the association was replicated in an independent cohort. Linkage disequilibrium might explain the correlated functional status among segregating V segments, but an unknown experimental factor could not be excluded. CMV serostatus was the only immune exposure information available for the cohort. A cluster of highly shared sequence variants was judged likely to represent a technical artifact of the sequencing pipeline. A later analysis associated 16,951 TCR beta sequences with specific HLA alleles at a false discovery rate of 0.05. In a later analysis, HLA-associated TCR beta chains were found to be more clonally expanded and to have lower generation probabilities than equally common non-associated chains. In the study, approximately 150 TCR beta chains were listed as associated with cytomegalovirus. HLA typing was unavailable for some donors at each locus, so association tests used only the typed subset. Most TCR sequences were seen in very few donors, while some public TCRs were found in many individuals. In a later analysis, several top co-occurrence clusters were reported to appear linked to parvovirus B19, influenza, CMV and Epstein-Barr virus.

The V and J segments used are TRBV5-1 and TRBJ2-1, and 10 bases in between align with TRBD1. The specimen sequenced was PBMCs. This sequence was found in a female donor in good health and CMV-seronegative. The CDR3 protein: CASSLDRTGGNEQFF. The DNA sequence reads TGCGCCAGCAGCTTGGACCGGACAGGGGGCAATGAGCAGTTCTTC.